This TCR beta chain originates from a study of T cell clusters in autoimmune cytopenias. CDR1 and CDR2 (germline): GTSNPN, SVGIG (reference sequence). The CDR3 length is 14 residues. Each sample's input was roughly 250 ng genomic DNA, about 38,000 genome equivalents. Multiplex touch-down PCR amplified TRB using TRB-A and TRB-B pools in one tube. Reprocessing the multiplex PCR reads, TCRdb reports a single entry for every CDR3 protein and omits DNA. The sample data list about 11,000 distinct CDR3 sequences. This sample was shared with a second study, whose subject was T cell repertoires in aging, cancer and after chemotherapy.

Sample: peripheral blood. The sequence was collected from a human donor in good health. The chain is built from TRBV30 and TRBJ2-7; TCRdb's D call, TRBD1, is unchecked because there is no DNA. The CDR3 is CAWSSSNWGREQYF.